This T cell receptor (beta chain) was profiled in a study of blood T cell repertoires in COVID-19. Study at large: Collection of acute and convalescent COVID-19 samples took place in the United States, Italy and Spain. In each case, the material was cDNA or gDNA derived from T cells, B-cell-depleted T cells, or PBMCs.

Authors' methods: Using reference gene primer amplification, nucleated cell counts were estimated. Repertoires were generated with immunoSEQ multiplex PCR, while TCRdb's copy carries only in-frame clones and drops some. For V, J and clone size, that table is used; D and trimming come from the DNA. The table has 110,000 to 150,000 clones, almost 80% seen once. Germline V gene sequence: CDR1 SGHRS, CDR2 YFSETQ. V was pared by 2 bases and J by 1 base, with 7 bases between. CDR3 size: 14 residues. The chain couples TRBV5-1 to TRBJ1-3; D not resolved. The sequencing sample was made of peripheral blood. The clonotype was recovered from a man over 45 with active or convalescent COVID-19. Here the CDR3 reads CASSFTDSGNTIYF. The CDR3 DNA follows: TGCGCCAGCAGCTTCACAGATTCTGGAAACACCATATATTTT.